The clone carrying this T cell receptor beta chain has ten or more counts. The data stem from a study of T cells in Graves' hyperthyroidism and ophthalmopathy. RNA transcripts gave rise to amplified TCR beta CDR3 regions. Carried out on the TCR CDR3, a first-round RT-PCR used the HTBI primer set. TCRdb independently ran MiXCR on the multiplex PCR reads; one entry per CDR3 protein. Counted here are under 350,000 distinct CDR3 sequences, over 15% occurring once; the ten biggest clones make up around 47%. The germline V gene encodes CDR1 SGHTA and CDR2 FQGTGA. The CDR3 covers 17 residues. V lost 1 base and J lost 4; bases outside the gene matches: 6.

The receptor was derived from a woman aged 45-65 years with Graves' hyperthyroidism. The chain employs TRBV7-3 and TRBJ2-1; TRBD2 aligns across 11 bases. Sequenced input: blood. The CDR3 sequence is CASSLKPGLADYNEQFF. CDR3 coding DNA: TGTGCCAGCAGCTTAAAGCCGGGACTAGCGGATTACAATGAGCAGTTCTTC.